This T cell receptor (beta chain) was observed in a study of blood T cell repertoires in COVID-19. The table came from immunoSEQ multiplex PCR; TCRdb's copy has only in-frame clones and leaves some out. The sample records fewer than 100,000 clones, roughly 78% being singletons. As concerns this clone: The identical CDR3 is also encoded by other nucleotide sequences in the sample.

V lost 1 base to trimming and J lost 7 bases; unmatched junction nucleotides: 5. Looked up from germline, CDR1 is SGHDN and CDR2 is FVKESK. The CDR3 totals 15 residues. The gene calls are TRBV14 and TRBJ2-1, with 9 nucleotides matching TRBD2. The sequenced sample was peripheral blood. The origin of this receptor is a woman aged 70 to 79 with acute or convalescent COVID-19. CDR3 amino acids: CASSQAAGGGNEQFF. In DNA, the CDR3 is TGTGCCAGCAGCCAAGCAGCGGGAGGAGGTAATGAGCAGTTCTTC.